Each of the 9 T cell receptor beta chains below was sequenced from the same sample in a study of T-cell reconstitution after alpha-beta-depleted transplantation in children. Library preparation (for TCRbeta) was performed with unique molecular identifiers. TCRdb analysed the PCR reads with MiXCR anew, one entry per CDR3 protein. Of 75,000 to 80,000 distinct CDR3 sequences listed, 18% are singletons. The starting material was PBMCs, mostly from graft donor cells, obtained 360 days after TCRalphabeta/CD19-depleted stem cell transplant. These receptors came from a male patient under 10 years old who had a stem cell transplant for acute lymphoblastic leukemia, so the T cells may come from the graft donor.

The chain links TRBV5-6 to TRBJ2-7; a possible D gene is TRBD2 (6 bases). This CDR3 has 17 residues. Germline V gene data show CDR1 as SGHDT and CDR2 as YYEEEE. Trimming shortened V by 4 bases and J by 7 bases, and 27 bases separated the two germline ends. Here the CDR3 reads CASSLPRTRDSIKEQYF. The CDR3 DNA reads TGTGCCAGCAGCCTCCCCCGCACACGGGACTCCATTAAAGAGCAGTACTTC. Filled out from reference TRBV5-6 and TRBJ2-7, the complete variable domain reads DAGVTQSPTHLIKTRGQQVTLRCSPKSGHDTVSWYQQALGQGPQFIFQYYEEEERQRGNFPDRFSGHQFPNYSSELNVNALLLGDSALYLCASSLPRTRDSIKEQYFGPGTRLTVT.

This clonotype was recorded once. V usage is TRBV12-3 or TRBV12-4 and J usage is TRBJ2-1, with TRBD2 matching 10 bases. This CDR3 contains 19 residues. With V trimmed by 5 bases and J by 5 bases, 18 bases remained unmatched. As DNA, the CDR3 is TGTGCCAGCAGTCGCCACCTCCCCTCTAGCGGGAGTAAGGACAATGAGCAGTTCTTC. This gives the protein CASSRHLPSSGSKDNEQFF.

CDR3 amino acids: CASSLGWTGNIEQYF. CDR3 nucleotides: TGCGCCAGCAGCTTGGGGTGGACAGGGAATATCGAGCAGTACTTC. The chain uses TRBV5-1 and TRBJ2-7; TRBD1 aligns across 8 bases. CDR1 is SGHRS and CDR2 is YFSETQ in the germline V gene. Trimming removed 0 bases from V and 6 bases from J; junction bases left unmatched: 8. This CDR3 has 15 amino acids.

This chain links TRBV12-3 or TRBV12-4 with TRBJ2-1; 10 bases match TRBD2. This CDR3 region has 16 residues. Trimming at V came to 6 bases and at J to 9 bases, leaving 14 bases not matched to a gene. The CDR3 region is CASSPTIVSGRVEQFF. Written as DNA, the CDR3 is TGTGCCAGCAGCCCTACTATTGTCAGCGGGAGGGTTGAGCAGTTCTTC.

This clonotype was counted at least ten times. The chain couples TRBV9 to TRBJ2-2, with TRBD1 matching over 7 bases. Germline loops: CDR1 SGDLS, CDR2 YYNGEE. The CDR3 consists of 16 residues. V trimming: 1 base; J trimming: 4 bases; junction bases outside the gene matches: 7. The CDR3 nucleotides are TGTGCCAGCAGCGTATCAGGGGGAGTCGGCACCGGGGAGCTGTTTTTT. As protein: CASSVSGGVGTGELFF.

This clonotype was seen many times. This chain links TRBV12-3 or TRBV12-4 with TRBJ1-1; D gene unclear. Trimming removed 8 bases from V and 6 bases from J, with 10 bases in between. This CDR3 is built from 11 residues. CDR3 region: CASVRVAEAFF. CDR3 nucleotide sequence: TGTGCCAGCGTAAGGGTCGCTGAAGCTTTCTTT.

The genes are TRBV24-1 and TRBJ2-5; TRBD2 aligns across 12 bases. The ends lost 5 bases at V and 5 bases at J; junction bases unmatched: 5. Germline V CDR1 and CDR2: KGHDR, SFDVKD. CDR3 length: 15 residues. For the CDR3, the DNA is TGTGCCACCAGTGTACTAGCGGGAGGCCGCGAGACCCAGTACTTC. Its translation: CATSVLAGGRETQYF.

The rearrangement uses TRBV28 and TRBJ1-4; D remains ambiguous. The CDR3 runs 16 residues. Trimming removed 1 base at V and 0 bases at J, with 9 bases between. Germline assignment: CDR1 MDHEN and CDR2 SYDVKM. CDR3 sequence reads: CASSLLSGTTNEKLFF. In nucleotides, the CDR3 is TGTGCCAGCAGTTTATTGTCCGGGACAACTAATGAAAAACTGTTTTTT.

Only a few counts were recorded for this clonotype. V gene TRBV5-1 combines with J gene TRBJ2-3; D may be TRBD2 (5 bases). The CDR3 is 17 amino acids. The germline V and J ends were trimmed by 3 bases and 2 bases, with 19 bases remaining between them. CDR1 and CDR2 from the germline V gene are SGHRS and YFSETQ. CDR3 nucleotides: TGCGCCAGCAGCTCCGTCGGGTTGAACGGGAACACAGATACGCAGTATTTT. Translating it yields CASSSVGLNGNTDTQYF.